These T cell receptor beta chains were read from a single sample in a study of T cell responses to AZD1222 COVID-19 vaccine. Sequenced by immunoSEQ multiplex PCR; TCRdb stores in-frame clones only, minus some. The sample carries 88,000 or so clones, around 86% recorded once. Sequencing was performed on peripheral blood, taken on day 0 of AZD1222 vaccination. These receptors were obtained from an adult in good health. Each CDR3 is given with its conserved first and last residue. D genes are given only for firm matches.

CDR3 protein: CASSLEVAADEQYF; CDR3 DNA: TGTGCCAGCAGCTTAGAGGTGGCGGCGGACGAGCAGTACTTC; CDR3 length: 14; V gene: TRBV13; D gene: .; J gene: TRBJ2-7
CDR3 protein: CASSTRTGREQYF; CDR3 DNA: TGCGCCAGCAGCACCCGGACAGGGCGTGAGCAGTACTTC; CDR3 length: 13; V gene: TRBV5-1; D gene: TRBD1; J gene: TRBJ2-7
CDR3 protein: CATSDPARKGGNEQFF; CDR3 DNA: TGTGCCACCAGTGACCCCGCCCGGAAAGGGGGCAATGAGCAGTTCTTC; CDR3 length: 16; V gene: TRBV24-1; D gene: .; J gene: TRBJ2-1
CDR3 protein: CASSYGRGGELFF; CDR3 DNA: TGTGCCAGCAGTTACGGGCGTGGCGGGGAGCTGTTTTTT; CDR3 length: 13; V gene: TRBV6-5; D gene: .; J gene: TRBJ2-2
CDR3 protein: CASSPWTGMRLAGGWSYNEQFF; CDR3 DNA: TGTGCCAGCAGTCCCTGGACAGGGATGCGACTAGCGGGAGGTTGGTCCTACAATGAGCAGTTCTTC; CDR3 length: 22; V gene: TRBV28; D gene: TRBD2; J gene: TRBJ2-1
CDR3 protein: CASSQEVGGGTEAFF; CDR3 DNA: TGCGCCAGCAGCCAAGAAGTCGGGGGTGGCACTGAAGCTTTCTTT; CDR3 length: 15; V gene: TRBV4-3; D gene: .; J gene: TRBJ1-1
CDR3 protein: CASSLTGTGGQSPLHF; CDR3 DNA: TGTGCCAGCAGCTTAACCGGGACAGGGGGCCAATCACCCCTCCACTTT; CDR3 length: 16; V gene: TRBV7-9; D gene: TRBD1; J gene: TRBJ1-6
CDR3 protein: CASRPPGLAGGEQYF; CDR3 DNA: TGTGCCAGCAGACCCCCGGGACTAGCGGGAGGCGAGCAGTACTTC; CDR3 length: 15; V gene: TRBV6-5; D gene: TRBD2; J gene: TRBJ2-7
CDR3 protein: CASSPRGAEQFF; CDR3 DNA: TGTGCCAGCAGCCCCAGGGGCGCTGAGCAGTTCTTC; CDR3 length: 12; V gene: TRBV5-6; D gene: .; J gene: TRBJ2-1
CDR3 protein: CASRPGSGRHGELFF; CDR3 DNA: TGTGCCAGCAGACCGGGTAGCGGGAGACACGGGGAGCTGTTTTTT; CDR3 length: 15; V gene: TRBV11-2; D gene: TRBD2; J gene: TRBJ2-2
CDR3 protein: CASRTQNTEAFF; CDR3 DNA: TGTGCCAGCCGTACACAGAACACTGAAGCTTTCTTT; CDR3 length: 12; V gene: TRBV5-5; D gene: .; J gene: TRBJ1-1
CDR3 protein: CASSFDPEVFSEKLFF; CDR3 DNA: TGTGCCAGCAGCTTCGATCCCGAGGTCTTTTCCGAAAAACTGTTTTTT; CDR3 length: 16; V gene: TRBV7-2; D gene: .; J gene: TRBJ1-4
CDR3 protein: CASSPTGAQETQYF; CDR3 DNA: TGCGCCAGCAGCCCTACAGGGGCCCAAGAGACCCAGTACTTC; CDR3 length: 14; V gene: TRBV5-1; D gene: TRBD1; J gene: TRBJ2-5
CDR3 protein: CSASQVYGYTF; CDR3 DNA: TGCAGTGCTAGTCAGGTCTATGGCTACACCTTC; CDR3 length: 11; V gene: TRBV20-1; D gene: .; J gene: TRBJ1-2
CDR3 protein: CASSEFVGTGWSSYEQYF; CDR3 DNA: TGTGCCAGCAGTGAATTTGTGGGGACAGGGTGGAGCTCCTACGAGCAGTACTTC; CDR3 length: 18; V gene: TRBV2; D gene: TRBD1; J gene: TRBJ2-7
CDR3 protein: CASSGPRGAKYEQYF; CDR3 DNA: TGTGCCAGTAGTGGACCTCGAGGGGCCAAGTACGAGCAGTACTTC; CDR3 length: 15; V gene: TRBV19; D gene: .; J gene: TRBJ2-7
CDR3 protein: CATSEAGNTGELFF; CDR3 DNA: TGTGCCACCAGTGAAGCTGGGAACACCGGGGAGCTGTTTTTT; CDR3 length: 14; V gene: TRBV24-1; D gene: .; J gene: TRBJ2-2